These T cell receptor beta chains were read from a single sample in a study of T-cell reconstitution after alpha-beta-depleted transplantation in children. Using its own MiXCR run on the PCR reads, TCRdb lists one record per CDR3 protein. Among 330,000 or so distinct CDR3 sequences listed, approximately 7.3% were seen once. The source material was peripheral blood, sampled 360 days after TCRalphabeta/CD19-depleted stem cell transplant. These receptors came from a female patient aged 2-15 years who had a stem cell transplant for Fanconi anemia, so the T cells may come from the graft donor. Both conserved end residues are part of each CDR3. D genes are given only for firm matches. Not every row has a clone size; where given, it reads once, few, many or a size class.

many	TRBJ2-1	-	TRBV12-5	CASGLGGIYNEQFF	TGTGCTAGTGGTTTGGGAGGTATTTACAATGAGCAGTTCTTC
many	TRBJ2-1	TRBD2	TRBV7-2	CASSLETSSYNEQFF	TGTGCCAGCAGCTTAGAGACTAGCAGCTACAATGAGCAGTTCTTC
many	TRBJ2-6	-	TRBV5-1	CASSFPNRDSGANVLTF	TGCGCCAGCAGCTTTCCAAACAGGGACTCAGGGGCCAACGTCCTGACTTTC
-	TRBJ2-7	-	TRBV13	CASSSLTRVYEQYF	TGTGCCAGCAGCTCATTAACCAGGGTTTACGAGCAGTACTTC
many	TRBJ1-3	-	TRBV5-1	CASSLEGSRNTIYF	TGCGCCAGCAGCTTGGAAGGCTCCAGAAACACCATATATTTT
-	TRBJ1-1	-	TRBV7-8	CASSLDRKVEAFF	TGTGCCAGCAGCTTAGACAGAAAAGTTGAAGCTTTCTTT
-	TRBJ1-1	TRBD1	TRBV5-1	CASSPGQGFKAFF	TGCGCCAGCAGCCCGGGACAGGGTTTCAAAGCTTTCTTT
-	TRBJ1-5	TRBD1	TRBV6-2/TRBV6-3	CASRDRTSNQPQHF	TGTGCCAGCAGGGACAGGACAAGCAATCAGCCCCAGCATTTT
few	TRBJ2-3	-	TRBV11-2	CASSLQGHSTDTQYF	TGTGCCAGCAGCCTACAGGGCCATAGTACAGATACGCAGTATTTT
-	TRBJ1-1	-	TRBV29-1	CSVLGRAGTEAFF	TGCAGCGTTCTGGGCAGGGCGGGGACTGAAGCTTTCTTT
many	TRBJ2-1	TRBD2	TRBV24-1	CATGEGLSQFF	TGTGCCACCGGGGAGGGTCTAAGTCAGTTCTTC
many	TRBJ2-3	-	TRBV10-1	CASSERRLTDTQYF	TGCGCCAGCAGTGAGAGGAGACTCACAGATACGCAGTATTTT
-	TRBJ1-2	TRBD1	TRBV27	CASSKDRDIFGGYTF	TGTGCCAGCAGTAAAGACAGGGACATTTTTGGCGGCTACACCTTC
many	TRBJ2-2	TRBD2	TRBV6-2/TRBV6-3	CASSRLAGNLNTGELFF	TGTGCCAGCAGTCGACTAGCGGGGAACTTAAACACCGGGGAGCTGTTTTTT
many	TRBJ2-7	-	TRBV7-2	CASSPSGQIYEQYF	TGTGCCAGCAGCCCGAGCGGACAGATCTACGAGCAGTACTTC
few	TRBJ1-2	TRBD1	TRBV15	CATSRDRGQGGYGYTF	TGTGCCACCAGCAGAGATCGGGGACAGGGGGGCTATGGCTACACCTTC
many	TRBJ2-3	TRBD2	TRBV4-1	CASSPSAGGGDTQYF	TGCGCCAGCTCCCCCTCAGCGGGAGGGGGCGATACGCAGTATTTT
-	TRBJ2-7	-	TRBV6-1	CASKEEWYEQYF	TGTGCCAGCAAAGAAGAGTGGTACGAGCAGTACTTC
-	TRBJ2-5	TRBD2	TRBV5-1	CASSSGGDPYQETQYF	TGCGCCAGCAGCAGCGGGGGGGACCCGTACCAAGAGACCCAGTACTTC
many	TRBJ2-5	TRBD2	TRBV9	CASSVEPSGAQETQYF	TGTGCCAGCAGCGTTGAGCCTAGCGGGGCACAAGAGACCCAGTACTTC
many	TRBJ1-3	TRBD1	TRBV29-1	CSVGDQRTGTGNTIYF	TGCAGCGTTGGGGACCAAAGGACAGGAACTGGAAACACCATATATTTT
many	TRBJ2-3	-	TRBV3-1	CASSLGGPISGDTQYF	TGTGCCAGCAGCCTCGGGGGGCCTATCTCGGGGGATACGCAGTATTTT
many	TRBJ2-5	-	TRBV12-3/TRBV12-4	CASSPSSETQYF	TGTGCCAGCAGTCCCTCTTCTGAGACCCAGTACTTC
-	TRBJ1-1	-	TRBV21-1	CASSKVEERAFF	TGTGCCAGCAGCAAAGTGGAGGAACGAGCTTTCTTT
many	TRBJ2-3	TRBD2	TRBV12-3/TRBV12-4	CASSDLAGWGTDTQYF	TGTGCCAGCAGTGATCTAGCGGGGTGGGGCACAGATACGCAGTATTTT
many	TRBJ2-7	TRBD2	TRBV12-3/TRBV12-4	CASTRTSGAVDPYAYEQYF	TGTGCCAGCACCCGGACTAGCGGGGCCGTCGATCCCTACGCCTACGAGCAGTACTTC
many	TRBJ2-1	TRBD1	TRBV6-2/TRBV6-3	CASSGGQGFYNEQFF	TGTGCCAGCAGTGGCGGACAGGGGTTCTACAATGAGCAGTTCTTC
once	TRBJ2-7	-	TRBV6-5	CASSSYYGQYF	TGTGCCAGCAGTTCTTACTACGGGCAGTACTTC
many	TRBJ2-1	-	TRBV5-1	CASSLELHSSYNEQFF	TGCGCCAGCAGCTTGGAGCTACATAGCTCCTACAATGAGCAGTTCTTC
many	TRBJ1-5	TRBD1	TRBV6-1	CASSRTGGGHQPQHF	TGTGCCAGCAGTAGAACAGGGGGAGGGCATCAGCCCCAGCATTTT
many	TRBJ1-2	-	TRBV5-5	CASSLAGQGDGYTF	TGTGCCAGCAGCTTGGCCGGGCAAGGCGATGGCTACACCTTC
many	TRBJ1-1	-	TRBV6-5	CASSSPSAQGGLIAEAFF	TGTGCCAGCAGTTCACCGTCGGCACAAGGGGGTTTAATAGCTGAAGCTTTCTTT
many	TRBJ1-5	-	TRBV27	CASSLLGYSQPQHF	TGTGCCAGCAGTTTATTAGGGTATAGTCAGCCCCAGCATTTT
many	TRBJ2-3	-	TRBV24-1	CATGMKGTSTDTQYF	TGTGCCACCGGTATGAAAGGGACTAGCACAGATACGCAGTATTTT
-	TRBJ1-2	TRBD1	TRBV5-6	CASSLAGGHHYGYTF	TGTGCCAGCAGCTTGGCAGGGGGGCATCACTATGGCTACACCTTC
-	TRBJ2-2	-	TRBV6-5	CASSYSQGPTTGELFF	TGTGCCAGCAGTTACTCACAGGGCCCGACCACCGGGGAGCTGTTTTTT
many	TRBJ2-3	TRBD1	TRBV28	CASSWGWAPQGASDTQYF	TGTGCCAGCAGTTGGGGTTGGGCTCCGCAGGGGGCTTCAGATACGCAGTATTTT
many	TRBJ2-5	TRBD1	TRBV12-3/TRBV12-4	CASSPWTGGLQETQYF	TGTGCCAGCAGCCCGTGGACAGGGGGTTTACAAGAGACCCAGTACTTC
few	TRBJ1-6	-	TRBV7-8	CASTQGGSRNSPLHF	TGTGCCAGCACCCAGGGAGGGAGCCGTAATTCACCCCTCCACTTT
many	TRBJ2-3	TRBD1	TRBV10-2	CASSPTGTEIHTDTQYF	TGCGCCAGCAGTCCTACCGGGACAGAGATACACACAGATACGCAGTATTTT